Below, one TCR beta chain is given with its context. 13 Jbeta primers and 60 Vbeta primers were used for the PCR. Generated by immunoSEQ multiplex PCR, the TCRdb table keeps only in-frame clones and is missing some. The table includes 150,000 or so clones, less than 10% detected once. This specimen comes from a study of cytomegalovirus exposure and HLA in healthy donors. The CDR3 totals 11 residues. Germline CDR1 reads WSHSY; CDR2 reads SAAADI. The V and J ends lost 9 bases and 10 bases respectively, with 13 bases between them. Sequencing was done on a sample of PBMCs. The rearrangement joins TRBV10-2 to TRBJ2-1, with D unresolved. The source is a man in his fifties in good health and CMV-seronegative. The CDR3 is CASSPEAEQFF. The CDR3 DNA is TGCGCCAGTTCCCCGGAAGCGGAGCAGTTCTTC.